The rows below give T cell receptor beta chains drawn from one sample of a study of molecular identifiers for immune sequencing clone quantification. TCRdb independently ran MiXCR on the PCR reads; one entry per CDR3 protein. The table records hundreds of thousands of distinct CDR3 sequences, about 25% of them present only once. Source material: naive CD8+ T cells from blood, with Jurkat cell RNA spiked in. These TCRs come from a human donor in good health. Some libraries in this study had Jurkat cell RNA spiked in. The CDR3 runs from the conserved cysteine through the conserved F or W. Each record gives: V gene, D gene, J gene, clone size, CDR3 length, CDR3 DNA, CDR3 protein. D genes are given only for firm matches. Only some rows state a clone size, as once, few, many or a class for expanded clones.

TRBV27	TRBD1	TRBJ2-7	.	14	TGTGCCAGCAGTTTGGGACAGGGGGTCTGCGAGCAGTACTTC	CASSLGQGVCEQYF
TRBV7-2	.	TRBJ2-1	many	12	TGTGCCAGCAGCCTACAGGGTTATGAGCAGTTCTTC	CASSLQGYEQFF
TRBV4-3	TRBD1	TRBJ1-4	.	15	TGCGCCAGCAGCCAGGGCGCTGGGGGACAGGAAAAACTGTTTTTT	CASSQGAGGQEKLFF
TRBV20-1	.	TRBJ2-7	many	15	TGCAGTGCTAGAGAAGGGGCAGGGCTGGGCTACGAGCAGTACTTC	CSAREGAGLGYEQYF
TRBV28	.	TRBJ2-3	many	16	TGTGCCAGCAGCCTAGACCCAGGGGCCGGGGAAGATACGCAGTATTTT	CASSLDPGAGEDTQYF
TRBV7-8	.	TRBJ2-1	.	13	TGTGCCTCGCGGGTCGGCAGTTACAATGTGCAGTTCTTC	CASRVGSYNVQFF
TRBV27	TRBD1	TRBJ1-1	.	18	TGTGCCAGCAGTTTATCCCGGACAGGTGTTGGGGCTAACACTGAAGCTTTCTTT	CASSLSRTGVGANTEAFF
TRBV7-8	.	TRBJ1-3	few	16	TGTGCCAGCAGCTCGAGTACAGGGCACTCTGGAAACACCATATATTTT	CASSSSTGHSGNTIYF
TRBV20-1	.	TRBJ2-7	few	13	TGCAGTGTCATACCGGACGGAACCTACGAGCAGTACTTC	CSVIPDGTYEQYF
TRBV7-9	TRBD2	TRBJ2-1	few	16	TGTGCCAGCAGCTTAGGTTTATCTAGCGGGAGACTTGAGCAGTTCTTC	CASSLGLSSGRLEQFF
TRBV6-5	.	TRBJ2-7	many	11	TGTGCCACCGGGACGGCCTACGAGCAGTACTTC	CATGTAYEQYF
TRBV24-1	TRBD2	TRBJ2-1	.	15	TGTGCCACCAGTGATTTCCCCAGCGGGAGCGATGAGCAGTTCTTC	CATSDFPSGSDEQFF
TRBV7-6	TRBD1	TRBJ2-7	many	14	TGTGCCAGCAGCCCTCGACAGGGTGGCAACGAGCAGTACTTC	CASSPRQGGNEQYF
TRBV6-2/TRBV6-3	.	TRBJ2-7	many	12	TGTGCCAGCAGTAACGATGTGGGTGAGCAGTACTTC	CASSNDVGEQYF
TRBV4-3	TRBD2	TRBJ2-1	many	17	TGCGCCAGCAGCCAAGATGCTAGCGGGAGTAGGTACAATGAGCAGTTCTTC	CASSQDASGSRYNEQFF
TRBV19	.	TRBJ2-3	few	14	TGTGCCAGTAGTGCCCCCGTTAGCGCAGATACGCAGTATTTT	CASSAPVSADTQYF
TRBV12-3/TRBV12-4	TRBD1	TRBJ2-7	many	14	TGTGCCAGCAGTCACCGGGACAGCTCCTACGAGCAGTACTTC	CASSHRDSSYEQYF
TRBV6-1	TRBD1	TRBJ1-5	.	16	TGTGCCAGCAGCCACCCAACAGGGGGATGGGATCAGCCCCAGCATTTT	CASSHPTGGWDQPQHF
TRBV19	.	TRBJ1-5	many	14	TGTGCCAGTAGTATCCAGGGAGGGGATCAGCCCCAGCATTTT	CASSIQGGDQPQHF
TRBV4-3	.	TRBJ2-3	.	17	TGCGCCAGCAGCCAAGATAGGGGGGGGCTTAGCACAGATACGCAGTATTTT	CASSQDRGGLSTDTQYF
TRBV11-2	TRBD2	TRBJ2-3	many	20	TGTGCCAGCAGCTTAAGTGCGGGACTAGCAAAAAGATCTAGCACAGATACGCAGTATTTT	CASSLSAGLAKRSSTDTQYF
TRBV5-6	.	TRBJ2-7	.	13	TGTGCCCGCCGCCCGCCGGTACCCTACCACCAGTACTTC	CARRPPVPYHQYF
TRBV2	TRBD2	TRBJ2-7	.	13	TGTGCCAGTCTAGCGGGAGGACCCGACGAGCGGTACTTC	CASLAGGPDERYF
TRBV14	.	TRBJ2-3	many	14	TGTGCCAGCAGCCAGGACACAGCGTCCGATACGCAGTATTTT	CASSQDTASDTQYF
TRBV4-3	.	TRBJ1-2	many	15	TGCGCCAGCAGCCAAGAGCCCGTCCCTAACTATGGCTACACCTTC	CASSQEPVPNYGYTF
TRBV6-1	.	TRBJ1-2	.	15	TGTGCCAGCAGTCAAGTTCTGAATAGTAACTATGGCTACACCTTC	CASSQVLNSNYGYTF
TRBV6-2/TRBV6-3	.	TRBJ1-1	.	15	TGTGCCAGCAGTTACTTTAGGGCAGAGGCCTCTGAAGCTTTCTTT	CASSYFRAEASEAFF
TRBV27	TRBD2	TRBJ2-7	few	15	TGTGCCAGCAACGACGGGCCAGCGGGGCCCCACGAGCAGTACTTC	CASNDGPAGPHEQYF
TRBV7-9	.	TRBJ2-1	many	14	TGTGCCAGCAGCTTTCGGGGAACTAGCTTCGAGCAGTTCTTC	CASSFRGTSFEQFF
TRBV20-1	TRBD1	TRBJ2-7	few	14	TGCAGTGCTAGAGAGAGAGGGACAGGGGGAGAGCAGTACTTC	CSARERGTGGEQYF
TRBV4-3	.	TRBJ1-4	.	13	TGCGCCTCGTCGTCCAGCCTTAATGAAAAACTGTTTTTT	CASSSSLNEKLFF
TRBV4-1	.	TRBJ2-7	.	17	TGCGCCAGCAGCCAAGGGATGTGGGGGGAAAGCTCCTACGAGCAGTACTTC	CASSQGMWGESSYEQYF
TRBV28	.	TRBJ1-4	few	13	TGTGCCAGCAGACCGTGGGGGAGCGAAAAACTGTTTTTT	CASRPWGSEKLFF
TRBV4-3	TRBD2	TRBJ2-7	few	18	TGCGCCAGCAGCCACTACCGAACCACTAGCGGGAGAACCTACGAGCAGTACTTC	CASSHYRTTSGRTYEQYF
TRBV2	.	TRBJ2-1	.	16	TGTGCCAGCAGCGCTTATCGGGGTTCCGCCTACAATGAGCAGTTCTTC	CASSAYRGSAYNEQFF
TRBV11-1	.	TRBJ2-7	few	11	TGTGCCAGCAGCTTTTCGCGGGAGCAGTACTTC	CASSFSREQYF
TRBV5-4	.	TRBJ1-4	.	13	TGTGCCAGCAGCTTGGCGCCCGGTACGGAACTGTTTTTT	CASSLAPGTELFF
TRBV6-6	.	TRBJ2-1	few	15	TGTGCCAGCAGCTACAGGGAGGGGGCGGGTAATGAGCAGTTCTTC	CASSYREGAGNEQFF
TRBV12-3/TRBV12-4	TRBD1	TRBJ1-2	many	14	TGTGCCAGCAGGGGACAGGAGACTAACTATGGCTACACCTTC	CASRGQETNYGYTF
TRBV4-1	.	TRBJ1-6	many	14	TGCGCCAGCAGCCAAGTATCAGATAATTCGCCCCTCCACTTT	CASSQVSDNSPLHF
TRBV14	TRBD1	TRBJ1-1	few	18	TGTGCCAGCAGCCAAGATCCCCGGGACAGGGGATTGAACACTGAAGCTTTCTTT	CASSQDPRDRGLNTEAFF
TRBV9	.	TRBJ2-3	many	13	TGTGCCAGCAGCTTAGGGGCCACAGATACGCAGTATTTT	CASSLGATDTQYF
TRBV2	TRBD2	TRBJ2-3	many	13	TGTGCCAACACGGGGGGAAGCACAGATACGCAGTATTTT	CANTGGSTDTQYF
TRBV7-9	.	TRBJ1-4	many	16	TGTGCCAGCAGCTTAGCCCTTCGGGGGGTTAATGAAAAACTGTTTTTT	CASSLALRGVNEKLFF
TRBV27	.	TRBJ2-6	.	17	TGTGCCAGCCGGACAGGGACTAGTATCTCTGGGGCCAACGTCCTGACTTTC	CASRTGTSISGANVLTF
TRBV30	.	TRBJ2-7	.	13	TGTGCCTGGAGTGGCGACTTCGACCACGAGCAGTACTTC	CAWSGDFDHEQYF
TRBV19	TRBD1	TRBJ1-5	many	16	TGTGCCAGTTCCGGGACAGGGGGCATTAGCAATCAGCCCCAGCATTTT	CASSGTGGISNQPQHF
TRBV7-9	.	TRBJ2-7	.	16	TGTGCCAGCAGGGACACCACCCGGACGGAGACCTACGAGCAGTACTTC	CASRDTTRTETYEQYF
TRBV20-1	TRBD1	TRBJ1-2	few	13	TGCAGTGCAAGGTCAGGGGGAAGCTATGGCTACACCTTC	CSARSGGSYGYTF
TRBV27	TRBD2	TRBJ2-7	few	14	TGTGCCAGCAGCGCTGGGACTAGGGGCTACGAGCAGTACTTC	CASSAGTRGYEQYF
TRBV18	.	TRBJ2-3	many	16	TGTGCCAGCTCACCCCTGACTAAGCAGCGGGCAGATACGCAGTATTTT	CASSPLTKQRADTQYF
TRBV13	.	TRBJ2-2	few	13	TGTGCCAGCAGCACCTGGCAAGGCGGGGAGCTGTTTTTT	CASSTWQGGELFF
TRBV9	.	TRBJ1-1	many	15	TGTGCCAGCAGCGTAGAAGATCGGAGATTCACTGAAGCTTTCTTT	CASSVEDRRFTEAFF
TRBV20-1	.	TRBJ2-3	few	13	TGCAGTGCTGTCCTCGAGGTCGCAGATACGCAGTATTTT	CSAVLEVADTQYF
TRBV11-3	.	TRBJ2-1	once	16	TGTGCCAGCAGCTTAAGGAGCGGAAGCTCCTACAATGAGCAGATCTTC	CASSLRSGSSYNEQIF